This T cell receptor (beta chain) is drawn from a study of blood T cell repertoires in COVID-19 (dated by TCRdb to about 2020). Broadly, across the study: Samples from collaborators originated in the United States, Italy and Spain and spanned both the acute and convalescent phases of COVID-19. The material from the prospective study consisted of cDNA or gDNA derived from T cells, B-cell-depleted T cells, or PBMCs. Subjects who had been exposed to COVID-19, were actively infected with it, or had recovered from it provided the deeply sampled blood TCRbeta repertoires that made up the dataset. The repertoires were made available in a free public database intended to serve as a resource for research on the immune response to SARS-CoV-2. The samples were drawn from two sources: the first 160 participants of the ongoing ImmuneRACE study, and 1,254 subjects contributed by 6 global collaborators. Nearly every sample came with metadata listing a de-identified subject ID, COVID-19 status, age in years and sex. Where HLA class I and class II types were available, the types were taken from metadata supplied by the sample provider, not from assay-based typing.

From a lookup of the germline V gene, CDR1 and CDR2 are MNHNS and SASEGT. The CDR3 contains 13 residues, cysteine and phenylalanine counted. The retained sequence is limited to the CDR3, 39 bases, with the frame set at the first base. V loses 3 bases, J loses 1 base, and the germline ends lie 7 bases apart. Findings and caveats that apply to the study as a whole: The amount of clinical and demographic metadata varied by source and participant and was provided uncurated.

Of note for this clone: Its antigen is still unknown. The input lacks base qualities; no much larger clone sits a single base away.

The immunoSEQ Assay, a bias-controlled multiplex PCR, was used to amplify TCRbeta CDR3 regions from genomic DNA. Per the original workflow: The number of nucleated cells in each sample was estimated from the amplification of reference gene primers within the assay. To quantify the absolute abundance of each unique TCRbeta CDR3 rearrangement, sequence reads were collapsed and filtered. For each sample, productive Simpson clonality was calculated as the square root of Simpson's diversity index across productive rearrangements. As stored in TCRdb, this immuneACCESS dataset retains in-frame rearrangements with V and J assigned. A fraction of the clones does not appear; measured against another copy, unresolved V genes explain less than half of the discrepancy, and the remainder lacks a known reason. The V and J calls and clone size come from that table; D and trimming were worked out from the DNA. The sample records approximately 180,000 clones, more than 70% of which are singletons. The top ten hold 4% to 5% of the sample.

The collaborating institutions used their own protocols to collect whole blood in K2EDTA tubes. Collaborator samples were shipped for TCRbeta analysis as frozen whole blood, isolated PBMCs, or DNA extracted from either sample type. The sequence came from a human donor in a cohort sampled during active COVID-19. In this chain, TRBV6-1 is recombined with TRBJ2-7; 6 matching bases give a weak D call of TRBD2. The specimen was peripheral blood. The CDR3 has the sequence CASSERESYEQYF. The sequenced DNA is TGTGCCAGCAGTGAGCGGGAATCCTACGAGCAGTACTTC.